This TCR beta chain was profiled in a study of regulatory and conventional T cells in RAG deficiency. Study-level results: Omenn syndrome and CID/AS patients had roughly 100-fold fewer unique Treg TCR beta sequences, versus 9.5 to 10-fold elsewhere.

Profiled with immunoSEQ multiplex PCR; TCRdb holds only in-frame clones, not every one. Among fewer than 35,000 clones listed, about 88% were seen once. Germline V gene sequence: CDR1 MNHNS, CDR2 SASEGT. Deletions cut 2 bases from V and 3 bases from J, with 10 bases between. The CDR3 sequence is 15 residues long. This clone was recorded a few times. Its antigen remains unknown. These data also formed part of another study, on regulatory T cells. That source reports: The primer mix had 52 TRBV and 13 TRBJ primers.

Sequencing was carried out using CD8+ T cells sorted from blood. The receptor was isolated from a human donor in good health. The chain recombines TRBV6-1 with TRBJ1-4; maybe TRBD1 (5 bases). CDR3 sequence (DNA): TGTGCCAGCAGTGAACGGTGGGGGGCTAATGAAAAACTGTTTTTT. Translating gives CASSERWGANEKLFF.